This TCR beta chain was recorded in a study of molecular identifiers for immune sequencing clone quantification listed by TCRdb under 2018. The study in broad terms: For a replicate experiment, the RNA from either approximately 20,000 or 100,000 naive CD8 T cells was divided into five aliquots, and four of those aliquots went on to sequencing. This methods study benchmarked molecular-identifier clustering-based TCR repertoire sequencing (MIDCIRS) and TCR RNA copy counting, using CD8 T cells to do so. What the research found in general, with its limitations: Identical TCR molecules sharing a barcode could cause highly expanded clone sizes to be underestimated. In CMV-specific effector cells, clones with more than 20 RNA copies contained over 99% of molecules, whereas in naive cells such clones contained under 1% of molecules. When barcode sub-clustering was omitted, TCR diversity was inflated by chimeric consensus sequences, with chimeras reaching as high as 47%. The naive libraries included spiked-in Jurkat TCR RNA (fewer than eleven copies' worth), and this Jurkat TCR RNA is not part of the donor repertoire. Modeling indicated approximately 2.7 TCR RNA copies recovered per cell, compared with about 9.4 by digital PCR, which implies a capture efficiency of approximately 30%. A single cell's worth of spiked-in Jurkat TCR RNA was reported detectable even among under 1.1 million naive CD8 T cells.

Libraries were constructed by PCR. The data were produced on an Illumina HiSeq 4000. Bulk TCR libraries were generated as previously described, with the TCR primers listed in Table S5 used. The Qiagen AllPrep DNA/RNA kit was used to purify total RNA. Before any analysis, reads coming from multiple sequencing runs of the same library were combined into one pool. On the study's bioinformatics: Reads were retained only if their TCR constant sequence matched exactly, and those retained reads were trimmed to 150 nt and grouped according to their 12-nt molecular barcodes. Within each barcode group, reads were sub-clustered at a 15% Levenshtein threshold, and quality-weighted consensus sequences were built per RNA molecule. Non-functional sequences were discarded, and so were lower-count sequences lying one edit away from another sequence. On the basis of fitting two negative binomial distributions, barcode sub-clusters with fewer than 20% of the maximum read count were discarded. The public reads were run again by TCRdb, first through fastp at Q25 and then through MiXCR, and only productive beta chains were kept. Rows matching on CDR3 protein sequence are summarized as one entry with the most common DNA and genes. V and J calls and clone size were set by TCRdb, not the authors. The sample data list about half a million distinct CDR3 sequences, and about a fifth of these were observed just once. The top ten constitute around 0.84% of the sample.

Its CDR3 holds 14 amino acids, cysteine through phenylalanine. The entry retains the CDR3 DNA only, 42 bases that are in frame from base 1. V is pruned by 0 bases and J by 8 bases, leaving 4 bases of the junction without a gene match. CDR1 is given as KGHSH and CDR2 as LQKENI, both from the germline V gene. There are a few counts of this clonotype. Its antigen is currently not known. Base qualities are missing; no much larger clone stands one base away. Naive CD8 T cell libraries were made from around 20,000 to 1,000,000 sorted cells using 10%, 30% or 50% of purified RNA. Naive CD8 T cells were FACS-sorted as CD8+CD4-CCR7+CD45RA+ on a BD FACSAria II into RLT Plus buffer. Around 11 TCR copies' worth of Jurkat RNA were spiked into roughly 17,000-1,100,000 naive CD8 T cell samples to test detection sensitivity. CD8 T cells were enriched with RosetteSep CD8+ T Cell Enrichment Cocktail and Ficoll-Paque, followed by ACK red cell lysis.

The V and J genes are TRBV18 and TRBJ2-1, and 7 bases in between align with TRBD1. The TCR was taken from a human donor in good health. Some libraries in this study had Jurkat cell RNA spiked in. The sequencing input was naive CD8+ T cells from blood, with Jurkat cell RNA spiked in. What the cell subset or site label conveys for this sample: FACS-sorted CD8+CD4-CCR7+CD45RA+ naive T cells. The DNA sequence reads TGTGCCAGCTCACCACCGAAGGGGGCGGATGAGCAGTTCTTC. Translated, it reads CASSPPKGADEQFF.